This T cell receptor (beta chain) was sequenced during a study of control samples from healthy donors and cancer patients. Repertoires were generated with immunoSEQ multiplex PCR, while TCRdb's copy carries only in-frame clones and drops some. This sample has 100,000 to 150,000 clones, with approximately 92% found just once. Germline V gene lookup returns CDR1 GTSNPN and CDR2 SVGIG (reference sequence). V lost 5 bases, J lost 4 bases, and 27 bases lay in between. The CDR3 spans 17 residues. The chain is built from TRBV30 and TRBJ2-7; tentatively, D is TRBD2 (5 bases). Sequenced input: PBMCs. The TCR sequence derives from an elderly man with head and neck cancer. CDR3: CAWVFHILEGKGYEQYF. CDR3 in DNA: TGTGCCTGGGTCTTCCACATACTAGAAGGGAAAGGGTACGAGCAGTACTTC.